This TCR beta chain was sequenced for a study of control samples from healthy donors and cancer patients. V was pared by 5 bases and J by 3 bases, with 14 bases between. Germline lookup yields CDR1 MNHEY and CDR2 SVGEGT. This CDR3 region has 15 residues. The repertoire was sequenced with immunoSEQ multiplex PCR; TCRdb's copy has only in-frame clones and lacks some. The sample contains about 220,000 clones, roughly 94% of which appear only once. This rearrangement joins TRBV6-2 or TRBV6-3 to TRBJ1-5; D perhaps matches TRBD1 (6 bases). The source is a man aged 45-65 years in good health. The sequenced sample consisted of blood. The CDR3 sequence is CASSHGQFTNQPQHF. The CDR3 DNA follows: TGTGCCAGCAGTCACGGACAGTTTACCAATCAGCCCCAGCATTTT.